This T cell receptor beta chain was sequenced in a study of shared clonotypes between healthy human individuals. This CDR3 comprises 12 residues. Germline-derived CDR1 and CDR2 are SGHKS and YYEKEE (reference sequence). V was cut by 4 bases and J by 4 bases, with 8 bases left in between. Assay used: immunoSEQ multiplex PCR; TCRdb lists only in-frame clones, some missing. The profile shows fewer than 3 million clones, 92% of them singletons. The V gene is TRBV5-5, the J gene TRBJ1-1, with unresolved D. Sequenced: naive CD4+ T cells from PBMCs. The subset was: CD45RA+ positively selected. This receptor was obtained from a man aged 18 to 30 in good health. Some clones in this sample may be carry-over from other donors' samples. The CDR3 coding sequence is TGTGCCAGCAGCCGAGTGGGCACTGAAGCTTTCTTT. Protein product: CASSRVGTEAFF.